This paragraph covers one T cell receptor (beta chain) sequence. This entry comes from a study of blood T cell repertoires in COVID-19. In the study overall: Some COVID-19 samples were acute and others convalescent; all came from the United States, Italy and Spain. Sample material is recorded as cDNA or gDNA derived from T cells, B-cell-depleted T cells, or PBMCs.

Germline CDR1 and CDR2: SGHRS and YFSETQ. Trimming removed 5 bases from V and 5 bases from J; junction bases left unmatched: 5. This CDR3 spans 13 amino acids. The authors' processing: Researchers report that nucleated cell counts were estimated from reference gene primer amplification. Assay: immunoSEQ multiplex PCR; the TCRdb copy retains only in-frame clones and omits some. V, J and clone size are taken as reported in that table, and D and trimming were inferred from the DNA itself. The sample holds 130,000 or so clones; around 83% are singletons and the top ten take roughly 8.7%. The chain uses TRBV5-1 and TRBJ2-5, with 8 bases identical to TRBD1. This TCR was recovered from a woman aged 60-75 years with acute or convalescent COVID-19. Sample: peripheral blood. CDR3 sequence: CASRDRAGETQYF. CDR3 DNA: TGCGCCAGCAGGGACAGGGCGGGGGAGACCCAGTACTTC.